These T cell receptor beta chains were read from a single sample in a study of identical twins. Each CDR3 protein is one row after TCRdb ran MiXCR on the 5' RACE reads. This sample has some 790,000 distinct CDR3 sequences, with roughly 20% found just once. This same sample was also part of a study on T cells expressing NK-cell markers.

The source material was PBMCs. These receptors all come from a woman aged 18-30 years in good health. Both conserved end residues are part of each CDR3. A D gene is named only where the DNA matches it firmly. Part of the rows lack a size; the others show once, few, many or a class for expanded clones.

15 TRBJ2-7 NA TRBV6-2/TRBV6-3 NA CATTDGALPLYEQYF TGTGCCACCACCGACGGGGCTCTCCCCCTCTACGAGCAGTACTTC
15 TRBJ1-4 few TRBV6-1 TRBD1 CASSRRDSRNEKLFF TGTGCCAGCAGTCGCCGGGACAGTAGAAATGAAAAACTGTTTTTT
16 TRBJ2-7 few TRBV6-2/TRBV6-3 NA CASSSRTNLRPYEQYF TGTGCCAGCAGTTCAAGAACTAACCTCAGACCTTACGAGCAGTACTTC
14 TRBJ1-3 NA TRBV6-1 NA CASIPGQLGNTIYF TGTGCCAGCATTCCCGGACAGCTCGGAAACACCATATATTTT
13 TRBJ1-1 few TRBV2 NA CNPDGAGNTEAFF TGCAACCCTGATGGGGCTGGGAACACTGAAGCTTTCTTT
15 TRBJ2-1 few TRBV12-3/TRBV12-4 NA CASSLNGGVYNEQFF TGTGCCAGCAGTTTAAACGGCGGGGTTTACAATGAGCAGTTCTTC
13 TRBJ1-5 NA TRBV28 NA CASRDNRDQPQHF TGTGCCAGCAGGGATAACAGGGATCAGCCCCAGCATTTT
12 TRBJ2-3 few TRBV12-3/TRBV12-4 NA CASRSTADTQYF TGTGCCAGCAGATCGACAGCAGATACGCAGTATTTT
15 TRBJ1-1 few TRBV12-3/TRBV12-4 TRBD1 CASISTGDANTEAFF TGTGCCAGCATCAGTACAGGGGATGCGAACACTGAAGCTTTCTTT
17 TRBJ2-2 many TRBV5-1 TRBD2 CASSLGGLAGVTGELFF TGCGCCAGCAGCTTGGGGGGACTAGCGGGAGTTACCGGGGAGCTGTTTTTT
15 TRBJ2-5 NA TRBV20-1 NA CSLIRMVSSSETQYF TGCAGTCTTATAAGGATGGTGTCAAGTTCGGAGACCCAGTACTTC
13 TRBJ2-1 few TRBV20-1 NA CSARGQAYNEQFF TGCAGTGCTAGAGGGCAAGCCTACAATGAGCAGTTCTTC
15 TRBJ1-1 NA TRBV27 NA CASSPRGNSNTEAFF TGTGCCAGCAGCCCACGGGGGAACTCGAACACTGAAGCTTTCTTT
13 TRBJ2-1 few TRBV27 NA CASSFQGGNEQFF TGTGCCAGCAGTTTTCAAGGGGGCAATGAGCAGTTCTTC
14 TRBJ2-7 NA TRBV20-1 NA CSARIAGLTYEQYF TGCAGTGCTAGAATCGCAGGTCTAACCTACGAGCAGTACTTC
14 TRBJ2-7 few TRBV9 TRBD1 CASSVGQGAYEQYF TGTGCCAGCAGCGTCGGACAGGGGGCCTACGAGCAGTACTTC
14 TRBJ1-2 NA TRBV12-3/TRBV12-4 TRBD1 CASSPRQGFYGYTF TGTGCCAGCAGTCCGCGACAGGGCTTCTATGGCTACACCTTC
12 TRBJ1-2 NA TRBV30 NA CASPRVYYGYTF TGTGCCTCCCCTAGGGTCTACTATGGCTACACCTTC
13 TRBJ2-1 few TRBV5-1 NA CASKLRPYNEQFF TGCGCCAGCAAACTCCGGCCCTACAATGAGCAGTTCTTC
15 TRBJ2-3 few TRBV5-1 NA CASSLGPGGTDTQYF TGCGCCAGCAGCTTGGGCCCGGGAGGCACAGATACGCAGTATTTT
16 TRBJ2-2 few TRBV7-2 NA CASSSRSSVSTGELFF TGTGCCAGCAGCTCCCGGTCCAGCGTGAGCACCGGGGAGCTGTTTTTT
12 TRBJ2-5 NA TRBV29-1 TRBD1 CSAIGTEETQYF TGCAGCGCTATAGGGACAGAAGAGACCCAGTACTTC
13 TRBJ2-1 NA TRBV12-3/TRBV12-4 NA CASRRSTHNEQFF TGTGCCAGCAGACGAAGTACCCACAATGAGCAGTTCTTC
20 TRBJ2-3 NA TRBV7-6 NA CASSLVFKKNPFFSADTQYF TGTGCCAGCAGCTTAGTGTTTAAGAAGAATCCGTTCTTTTCTGCAGATACGCAGTATTTT
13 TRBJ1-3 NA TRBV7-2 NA CASSQSRGNTIYF TGTGCCAGCAGCCAGTCTCGAGGAAACACCATATATTTT
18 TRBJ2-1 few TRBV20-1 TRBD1 CSARGQGVGEGRGNEQFF TGCAGTGCAAGGGGACAGGGGGTGGGAGAGGGCAGAGGCAATGAGCAGTTCTTC
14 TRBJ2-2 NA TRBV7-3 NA CASSSGQITGELFF TGTGCCAGCAGCTCCGGACAGATCACCGGGGAGCTGTTTTTT
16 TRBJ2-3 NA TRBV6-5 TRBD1 CASSNRQGVRTDTQYF TGTGCCAGCAGTAATCGACAGGGGGTGAGGACAGATACGCAGTATTTT
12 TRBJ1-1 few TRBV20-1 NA CSARGNPTEAFF TGCAGTGCTAGAGGGAACCCCACTGAAGCTTTCTTT
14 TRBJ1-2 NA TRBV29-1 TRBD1 CSVKGTGHPYGYTF TGCAGCGTCAAGGGGACAGGGCACCCCTATGGCTACACCTTC
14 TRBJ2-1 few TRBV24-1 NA CATSDSGLNEEQFF TGTGCCACCAGTGACTCCGGACTGAATGAGGAGCAGTTCTTC
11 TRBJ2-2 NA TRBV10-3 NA CASRDTLELFF TGTGCCTCGCGGGACACCCTGGAGCTGTTTTTT
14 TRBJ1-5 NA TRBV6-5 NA CASSNTGFFTPQHF TGTGCCAGCAGTAACACAGGGTTCTTTACGCCCCAGCATTTT
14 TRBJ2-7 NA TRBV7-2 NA CASSLVPSTYEQYF TGTGCCAGCAGCTTAGTCCCCTCTACCTACGAGCAGTACTTC
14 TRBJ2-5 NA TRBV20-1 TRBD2 CSASLAGGGETQYF TGCAGTGCTAGCCTCGCGGGAGGGGGGGAGACCCAGTACTTC